The T cell receptor beta chain under discussion was sequenced for a study of shared clonotypes between healthy human individuals. Study-wide background: The cohort had two women and a few men, ages 18 to 49.

This CDR3 comprises 15 residues. V gave up 5 bases and J gave up 1 base, with 14 bases separating them. Germline assignment: CDR1 LNHDA and CDR2 SQIVND (reference sequence). Details on this clone: As yet, its antigen is unknown. The same CDR3 is also encoded by other DNA sequences in this sample.

At the deep level, the assay was run. Clones were read by immunoSEQ multiplex PCR, and TCRdb kept only the in-frame ones, dropping some. Of around 2.5 million clones listed, 80% to 95% are singletons. Regarding the study as a whole: Only blood was sampled; tissue repertoires likely differ.

The sequenced sample consisted of naive CD4+ T cells from PBMCs. As to subset: CD45RA+ positively selected. The chain employs TRBV19 and TRBJ1-1, with D possibly TRBD1 on 5 matching bases. This TCR derives from a man in his late teens or twenties in good health. Some clones in this sample may be carry-over from other donors' samples. CDR3 residues: CASSPPGRRNTEAFF. The CDR3 DNA sequence: TGTGCCAGTAGTCCCCCGGGACGGAGGAACACTGAAGCTTTCTTT.